These T cell receptor beta chains were read from a single sample in a study of CD8 T cells in ankylosing spondylitis. Each CDR3 protein gets one entry after TCRdb re-called the 5' RACE reads with MiXCR. The sample lists about 240,000 distinct CDR3 sequences, about 10% occurring once. Sample: blood, either unsorted or a sorted T cell fraction (not recorded which). Receptor source: a male donor with ankylosing spondylitis or in good health (not recorded which). Each CDR3 is given with its conserved first and last residue. D genes are given only for firm matches. Size values are once, few and many counts, or a class for expanded clones, and some rows have none.

length,J,size,D,V,CDR3,DNA
14,TRBJ2-5,-,-,TRBV5-1,CASSLESATETQYF,TGCGCCAGCAGCTTGGAATCGGCCACAGAGACCCAGTACTTC
12,TRBJ2-7,many,-,TRBV29-1,CSVGPGGYEQYF,TGCAGCGTCGGACCTGGGGGCTACGAGCAGTACTTC
14,TRBJ2-3,-,TRBD2,TRBV20-1,CSAASGGTTDTQYF,TGCAGTGCTGCTAGCGGGGGAACCACAGATACGCAGTATTTT
15,TRBJ2-7,-,TRBD2,TRBV7-7,CASSLEASGNHEQYF,TGTGCCAGCAGCTTAGAGGCTAGCGGGAACCACGAGCAGTACTTC
13,TRBJ1-4,-,-,TRBV18,CASSPPGAEKLFF,TGTGCCAGCTCACCTCCAGGGGCTGAAAAACTGTTTTTT
14,TRBJ2-1,many,TRBD1,TRBV10-3,CAIRGDRGDHEQFF,TGTGCCATCAGAGGGGACAGGGGAGACCATGAGCAGTTCTTC
16,TRBJ1-1,-,-,TRBV4-1,CASSRQDSRRNTEAFF,TGCGCCAGCAGCCGGCAAGACAGTCGTCGGAACACTGAAGCTTTCTTT
15,TRBJ2-3,many,TRBD2,TRBV12-3/TRBV12-4,CASSLLAGGPDTQYF,TGTGCCAGCAGTTTGCTAGCGGGAGGGCCAGATACGCAGTATTTT
14,TRBJ1-6,many,-,TRBV28,CASSNTGTHSPLHF,TGTGCCAGCAGCAATACCGGGACACATTCACCCCTCCACTTT
17,TRBJ2-3,many,-,TRBV12-3/TRBV12-4,CASSLGRIFPSTDTQYF,TGTGCCAGCAGTTTGGGGAGGATATTCCCTAGCACAGATACGCAGTATTTT
16,TRBJ1-5,many,-,TRBV7-8,CASSLARVTANQPQHF,TGTGCCAGCAGCTTAGCGCGAGTGACAGCGAATCAGCCCCAGCATTTT
13,TRBJ2-4,many,-,TRBV15,CATSGLAKNIQYF,TGTGCCACCAGCGGTTTGGCCAAAAACATTCAGTACTTC
14,TRBJ1-2,-,-,TRBV29-1,CSVVCGVRSYGYTF,TGCAGCGTGGTGTGTGGGGTACGGTCGTATGGCTACACCTTC
13,TRBJ1-1,many,-,TRBV20-1,CSARSARRGEAFF,TGCAGTGCTAGATCCGCCAGAAGGGGGGAAGCTTTCTTT
15,TRBJ2-2,few,-,TRBV7-9,CASSPTVQGHGELFF,TGTGCCAGCAGCCCTACCGTCCAGGGCCACGGGGAGCTGTTTTTT